These 10 T cell receptor beta chains were sequenced from one sample in a study of blood T cell repertoires in COVID-19. The table came from immunoSEQ multiplex PCR; TCRdb's copy has only in-frame clones and leaves some out. In the table there are 350,000 to 550,000 clones, 87% of which are singletons. The specimen sequenced was PBMCs or T cells enriched from blood (not recorded which). Receptor source: a young woman with acute COVID-19.

The chain links TRBV6-5 to TRBJ1-4, with TRBD1 as a possible D gene (6 bases). Germline CDR1 is MNHEY and CDR2 is SVGAGI. V was clipped by 0 bases and J by 3 bases, with 11 bases between them. The CDR3 contains 16 residues. CDR3 loop: CASSYSSRTANEKLFF. The CDR3 nucleotides read TGTGCCAGCAGTTACTCGAGCAGGACAGCTAATGAAAAACTGTTTTTT.

The chain employs TRBV6-5 and TRBJ1-3; a possible D gene is TRBD1 (6 bases). The CDR3 length is 14 residues. CDR1 is MNHEY and CDR2 is SVGAGI in the germline V gene. The V end lost 6 bases, the J end lost 2 bases, and 11 bases lay between the germline ends. The CDR3 DNA reads as TGTGCCAGCAGACTAGGACAGACTGGAAACACCATATATTTT. Translated, it gives CASRLGQTGNTIYF.

The chain carries TRBV19 and TRBJ1-3; possibly TRBD1 for D (6 bases). Deletions cut 7 bases from V and 4 bases from J, with 14 bases between. The CDR3 sequence is 14 residues long. From germline, CDR1 is LNHDA and CDR2 SQIVND (reference sequence). The CDR3 nucleotides read TGTGCCAGTATTGGGACAAAACAAGGAAACACCATATATTTT. It yields the protein CASIGTKQGNTIYF. The variable domain in full, completed from reference TRBV19 and TRBJ1-3, reads DGGITQSPKYLFRKEGQNVTLSCEQNLNHDAMYWYRQDPGQGLRLIYYSQIVNDFQKGDIAEGYSVSREKKESFPLTVTSAQKNPTAFYLCASIGTKQGNTIYFGEGSWLTVV.

The V call is TRBV4-3, the J call TRBJ2-5; TRBD1 agrees at 7 bases. The CDR3 runs to 15 residues. Trimming at V came to 0 bases and at J to 5 bases, leaving 6 bases not matched to a gene. Germline assignment: CDR1 LGHNA and CDR2 YSLEER. As DNA, the CDR3 is TGCGCCAGCAGCCAAGATCCGACAGGGCCCGAGACCCAGTACTTC. It translates to CASSQDPTGPETQYF.

The rearrangement uses TRBV10-2 and TRBJ1-2; D gene unclear. The CDR3 sequence is 12 residues long. V was pared by 11 bases and J by 5 bases, with 15 bases between. In germline, CDR1 is WSHSY, CDR2 SAAADI. In DNA, the CDR3 is TGCGCCGCAGGAGGCCGAAATTATGGCTACACCTTC. Its protein product is CAAGGRNYGYTF.

This rearrangement joins TRBV11-2 to TRBJ1-2; D unresolved. Germline loops: CDR1 SGHAT, CDR2 FQNNGV. Trimming cost V 5 bases and J 6 bases, with 10 bases left between them. The CDR3 is 12 residues long. CDR3 sequence (DNA): TGTGCCAGCAGCGCGGGCGTTGATGGCTACACCTTC. Residues: CASSAGVDGYTF. The variable domain in full, with the rest retrieved from reference TRBV11-2 and TRBJ1-2, is EAGVAQSPRYKIIEKRQSVAFWCNPISGHATLYWYQQILGQGPKLLIQFQNNGVVDDSQLPKDRFSAERLKGVDSTLKIQPAKLEDSAVYLCASSAGVDGYTFGSGTRLTVV.

This chain links TRBV7-9 with TRBJ1-6; TRBD1 matches 7 bases. With 6 bases clipped from V and 2 bases from J, the junction kept 1 base outside the gene matches. Germline V lookup: CDR1 SEHNR, CDR2 FQNEAQ (reference sequence). The CDR3 is made up of 14 amino acids. CDR3 region: CASRTGAYNSPLHF. The DNA of the CDR3 is TGTGCCAGCAGAACAGGGGCCTATAATTCACCCCTCCACTTT.

The chain couples TRBV2 to TRBJ2-3; perhaps TRBD2 as D (7 bases). Trimming shortened V by 2 bases and J by 3 bases, and 12 bases separated the two germline ends. This CDR3 is 15 amino acids long. Germline CDR1 and CDR2: SNHLY and FYNNEI. The CDR3 DNA sequence: TGTGCCAGCAGTGAACGGGGGGCCAGGACAGATACGCAGTATTTT. It translates to CASSERGARTDTQYF.

The genes are TRBV24-1 and TRBJ2-1; maybe TRBD1 (5 bases). Trimming cost V 12 bases and J 4 bases, with 9 bases left between them. This CDR3 is built from 11 residues. CDR1 is KGHDR, CDR2 SFDVKD, per germline. CDR3 protein: CASQGYNEQFF. The CDR3 region has the DNA TGTGCCTCCCAGGGTTACAATGAGCAGTTCTTC.

The rearrangement joins TRBV27 to TRBJ1-2; 7 bases are shared with TRBD1. This CDR3 comprises 16 residues. The junction had 12 bases not matched to a gene; V was cut back by 5 bases and J by 3 bases. Germline-derived CDR1 and CDR2 are MNHEY and SMNVEV (reference sequence). DNA of the CDR3: TGTGCCAGCAGTCAGCGACAGGGAGATATTGACTATGGCTACACCTTC. Amino acids: CASSQRQGDIDYGYTF.